The clone carrying this TCR beta chain was picked up a small number of times. The data are from a study of response to subunit inactivated influenza vaccine. Germline values: CDR1 SGHKS, CDR2 YYEKEE (reference sequence). Between the trimmed V and J ends, which lost 2 bases and 5 bases, there was a span of 16 bases. CDR3 length equals 15 residues. TCRdb used MiXCR to reprocess the RT-PCR reads, holding one entry per CDR3 protein. Here the sample spans about 570,000 distinct CDR3 sequences, about 11% being singletons. This sample was shared with a second study, whose subject was T cells expressing NK-cell markers. Per that study: 5'RACE template switching with UMIs generated TCR beta cDNA. The TCR beta repertoires originated in sorted CD3+CD56+NKG2C+, CD3+CD56+NKG2C- and CD3+CD56-NKG2C+ T cells. Sorting was restricted to alpha-beta TCR T cells by an anti-gamma-delta TCR antibody in several experiments. The study found these clonotypes also leading the CD3+CD56-NKG2C+ fraction in four donors. What remained unclear was the HCMV specificity of expanded NKG2C+ T cell clones.

The chain carries TRBV5-5 and TRBJ2-5; D tentatively reads TRBD1 or TRBD2 (6 bases each). The TCR sequence derives from a man aged 50-60 years who received an inactivated influenza vaccine. Material: PBMCs from blood, obtained on the day of vaccination. CDR3 DNA sequence: TGTGCCAGCAGCTTCTCTGGGGGGCCGGGTGAGACCCAGTACTTC. It translates to CASSFSGGPGETQYF.